This record concerns one T cell receptor (beta chain) sequence. Its specificity is unknown. This specimen comes from a study of T cell responses to AZD1222 COVID-19 vaccine. General study points: Nearly half of spike-specific TCRs reportedly go after variant regions that carry no mutations. Baseline serostatus was positive in only six AZD1222 recipients. Donors skewed white British and female; clonal diversity was possibly underestimated.

Using immunoSEQ multiplex PCR, the repertoire was profiled, and TCRdb retains in-frame clones only, with some absent. The data hold 130,000 to 150,000 clones, with roughly 86% observed a single time. The CDR3 has 14 residues. V dropped 4 bases and J dropped 4 bases, with 14 bases sitting between them. Per the germline V gene, CDR1 is SGHDT and CDR2 is YYEEEE. Material: peripheral blood, obtained 28 days after the second AZD1222 dose. V usage is TRBV5-6 and J usage is TRBJ1-2; D remains ambiguous. This sequence originates from an adult who received the AZD1222 COVID-19 vaccine. The CDR3 nucleotides are TGTGCCAGCAGCGCTGGGAGGAACGCCTATGGCTACACCTTC. Its protein product is CASSAGRNAYGYTF.